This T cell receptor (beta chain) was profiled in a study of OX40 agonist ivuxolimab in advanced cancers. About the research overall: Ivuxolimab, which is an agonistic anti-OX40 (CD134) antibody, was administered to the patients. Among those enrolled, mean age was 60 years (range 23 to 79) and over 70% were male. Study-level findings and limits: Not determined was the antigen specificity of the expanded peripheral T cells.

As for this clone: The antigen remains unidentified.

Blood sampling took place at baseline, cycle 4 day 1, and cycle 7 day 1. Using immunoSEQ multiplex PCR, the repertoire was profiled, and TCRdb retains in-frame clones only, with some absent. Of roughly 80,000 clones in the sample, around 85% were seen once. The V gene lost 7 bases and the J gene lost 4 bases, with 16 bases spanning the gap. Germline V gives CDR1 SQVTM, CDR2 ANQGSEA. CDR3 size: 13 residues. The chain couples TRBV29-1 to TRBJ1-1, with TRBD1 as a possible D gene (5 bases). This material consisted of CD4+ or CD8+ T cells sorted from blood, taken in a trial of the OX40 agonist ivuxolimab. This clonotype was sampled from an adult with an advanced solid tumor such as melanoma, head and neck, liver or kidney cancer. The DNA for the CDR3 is TGCAGCGCCTCTGGACCGGGGGGCACTGAAGCTTTCTTT. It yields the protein CSASGPGGTEAFF.